This TCR beta chain was found in a study of blood T cells in healthy people across ages. Germline CDR1 reads SGHTA; CDR2 reads FQGNSA. The CDR3 has 12 residues. This clonotype was seen more than once but under ten times. Its ends do not fully match the called genes, so a read error is possible. The use of a sample-barcoded 5' primer and a J-beta primer mix characterized a second PCR of 7 to 11 cycles. One entry per CDR3 protein, called by TCRdb with MiXCR from the 5' RACE reads. The sample shows some 710,000 distinct CDR3 sequences, about a fifth of them seen only once. The sequencing input was blood. V is TRBV7-2 and J is TRBJ2-7; no clear D. This TCR was recovered from a man between 70 and 80 years old in good health. CDR3 region: CASSPTWAEQYF. CDR3 DNA sequence: TGCGCCAGCAGCCCTACCTGGGCCGAGCAGTACTTC.